This is a list of T cell receptor beta chains from one sample in a study of blood T cell repertoires in COVID-19. Only in-frame clones appear in the TCRdb table, and some are missing; sequencing was by immunoSEQ multiplex PCR. The sample lists 200,000 to 250,000 clones; around 83% were seen once. The specimen sequenced was peripheral blood. The source is a woman of 80 years or more with COVID-19, enrolled during active disease. The CDR3 runs from the conserved cysteine through the conserved F or W. A D gene is named only where the DNA matches it firmly. Only part of the rows carry a size: once, few, many, or a class if the clone is expanded.

abundance: .; j_gene: TRBJ1-2; v_gene: TRBV10-3; d_gene: .; CDR3nt: TGTGCCATCTCTTCAGGGGAAGCCAGCTACACCTTC; CDR3aa: CAISSGEASYTF
abundance: .; j_gene: TRBJ1-1; v_gene: TRBV6-6; d_gene: .; CDR3nt: TGTGCCACCTGGCACCTGAACACTGAAGCTTTCTTT; CDR3aa: CATWHLNTEAFF
abundance: .; j_gene: TRBJ1-2; v_gene: TRBV28; d_gene: TRBD1; CDR3nt: TGTGCCAGCAAGTTACCCCTCGGACAGGGTCGGCGCTATGGCTACACCTTC; CDR3aa: CASKLPLGQGRRYGYTF
abundance: .; j_gene: TRBJ1-2; v_gene: TRBV18; d_gene: TRBD1; CDR3nt: TGTGCCAGCTCACCACAAGGGCAGGGGGCGCGTGGCTACACCTTC; CDR3aa: CASSPQGQGARGYTF
abundance: .; j_gene: TRBJ1-2; v_gene: TRBV12-3/TRBV12-4; d_gene: .; CDR3nt: TGTGCCAGCAGTTCACGGTTGTATGGCTACACCTTC; CDR3aa: CASSSRLYGYTF
abundance: .; j_gene: TRBJ2-3; v_gene: TRBV11-3; d_gene: .; CDR3nt: TGTGCCAGCAGCTTAATCGGCACAGATACGCAGTATTTT; CDR3aa: CASSLIGTDTQYF
abundance: .; j_gene: TRBJ1-1; v_gene: TRBV5-6; d_gene: .; CDR3nt: TGTGCCAGCAGCTTAGGGGGTGAAGCTTTCTTT; CDR3aa: CASSLGGEAFF
abundance: .; j_gene: TRBJ2-7; v_gene: TRBV30; d_gene: .; CDR3nt: TGTGCCTGGAGTGGAACAGGATACCGCTACGAGCAGTACTTC; CDR3aa: CAWSGTGYRYEQYF
abundance: .; j_gene: TRBJ2-3; v_gene: TRBV5-1; d_gene: .; CDR3nt: TGCGCCAGCAGCTTTCAGAAAACCACAGATACGCAGTATTTT; CDR3aa: CASSFQKTTDTQYF
abundance: once; j_gene: TRBJ1-1; v_gene: TRBV30; d_gene: TRBD1; CDR3nt: TGTGCCTGGAGTGACAGGGGTTGGACTGAAGCTTTCTTT; CDR3aa: CAWSDRGWTEAFF
abundance: .; j_gene: TRBJ2-2; v_gene: TRBV2; d_gene: .; CDR3nt: TGTGCCAGCAGCGCGGGACGCCGGAACACCGGGGAGCTGTTTTTT; CDR3aa: CASSAGRRNTGELFF
abundance: .; j_gene: TRBJ1-2; v_gene: TRBV5-1; d_gene: .; CDR3nt: TGCGCCAGCAGCTTGGACAGGTACTATGGCTACACCTTC; CDR3aa: CASSLDRYYGYTF
abundance: .; j_gene: TRBJ1-1; v_gene: TRBV6-5; d_gene: TRBD1; CDR3nt: TGTGCCAGCAGTAAGGACAGGGCTGATGTTAAGGCTTTCTTT; CDR3aa: CASSKDRADVKAFF
abundance: few; j_gene: TRBJ2-6; v_gene: TRBV15; d_gene: .; CDR3nt: TGTGCCACCAGCAGACAGGGGCCTGGGGCCAACGTCCTGACTTTC; CDR3aa: CATSRQGPGANVLTF
abundance: .; j_gene: TRBJ1-6; v_gene: TRBV5-1; d_gene: .; CDR3nt: TGCGCCAGCAGCACCCAGGGTGACAATTCACCCCCCCACTTT; CDR3aa: CASSTQGDNSPPHF
abundance: .; j_gene: TRBJ1-5; v_gene: TRBV19; d_gene: TRBD1; CDR3nt: TGTGCCAGTAGTCATGGACAGGGTGGACGGCAGCCCCAGCATTTT; CDR3aa: CASSHGQGGRQPQHF
abundance: .; j_gene: TRBJ2-1; v_gene: TRBV28; d_gene: TRBD2; CDR3nt: TGTGCCAGCCACCCTAGCGGGAGTTACAATGAGCAGTTCTTC; CDR3aa: CASHPSGSYNEQFF
abundance: once; j_gene: TRBJ2-3; v_gene: TRBV7-2; d_gene: .; CDR3nt: TGTGCCAGCAGTCACCGAGCAGATACGCAGTATTTT; CDR3aa: CASSHRADTQYF
abundance: .; j_gene: TRBJ2-5; v_gene: TRBV5-5; d_gene: TRBD1; CDR3nt: TGTGCCAGCAGCTTCCGGGACAGGGGGCGACAGACCCAGTACTTC; CDR3aa: CASSFRDRGRQTQYF
abundance: once; j_gene: TRBJ2-5; v_gene: TRBV29-1; d_gene: TRBD1; CDR3nt: TGCAGCGTCGCGGGACAGGGGCCCACTCCTCAAGAGACCCAGTACTTC; CDR3aa: CSVAGQGPTPQETQYF
abundance: .; j_gene: TRBJ2-1; v_gene: TRBV11-1; d_gene: TRBD2; CDR3nt: TGTGCCAGCAGCCGGGGGGGCGGAGAGCAGTTCTTC; CDR3aa: CASSRGGGEQFF
abundance: .; j_gene: TRBJ1-2; v_gene: TRBV9; d_gene: TRBD1; CDR3nt: TGTGCCAGCAACCGGGACAGGGACGAAGGCTACACCTTC; CDR3aa: CASNRDRDEGYTF
abundance: .; j_gene: TRBJ1-1; v_gene: TRBV2; d_gene: .; CDR3nt: TGTGCCAGCAGCCACAGGTGGGACACTGAAGCTTTCTTT; CDR3aa: CASSHRWDTEAFF
abundance: .; j_gene: TRBJ2-7; v_gene: TRBV11-1; d_gene: TRBD1; CDR3nt: TGTGCCAGCAGCTTAGGAGGGACAGGGTCCTACGAGCAGTACTTC; CDR3aa: CASSLGGTGSYEQYF
abundance: .; j_gene: TRBJ1-1; v_gene: TRBV10-1; d_gene: TRBD1; CDR3nt: TGCGCCAGCACTGACAGGGTAAACGGTGAAGCTTTCTTT; CDR3aa: CASTDRVNGEAFF
abundance: .; j_gene: TRBJ1-2; v_gene: TRBV5-6; d_gene: TRBD1; CDR3nt: TGTGCCAGCAGCCCCCAAGGACAGGGGGCCGTTGGCTACACCTTC; CDR3aa: CASSPQGQGAVGYTF
abundance: few; j_gene: TRBJ1-2; v_gene: TRBV14; d_gene: TRBD1; CDR3nt: TGTGCCAGCAGCCAAGGAGGGGGCGAAGCTAACTATGGCTACACCTTC; CDR3aa: CASSQGGGEANYGYTF
abundance: .; j_gene: TRBJ2-3; v_gene: TRBV28; d_gene: TRBD2; CDR3nt: TGTGCCAGCCGCCGGCCTAGCGGCCTCACAGATACGCAGTATTTT; CDR3aa: CASRRPSGLTDTQYF
abundance: .; j_gene: TRBJ1-2; v_gene: TRBV19; d_gene: TRBD1; CDR3nt: TGTGCCAGTGCTGACAGGGGGTTATATGGCTACACCTTC; CDR3aa: CASADRGLYGYTF
abundance: .; j_gene: TRBJ2-7; v_gene: TRBV6-5; d_gene: TRBD1; CDR3nt: TGTGCCAGCAGCCGCACCGGGACAGGACCTTACGAGCAGTACTTC; CDR3aa: CASSRTGTGPYEQYF
abundance: .; j_gene: TRBJ2-1; v_gene: TRBV7-6; d_gene: .; CDR3nt: TGTGCCAGCAGCTTAGCGCGTAGGAGTGAGCAGTTCTTC; CDR3aa: CASSLARRSEQFF
abundance: .; j_gene: TRBJ1-3; v_gene: TRBV18; d_gene: TRBD1; CDR3nt: TGTGCCAGCTCACCACCGACAGGGGGACCTGGAAACACCATATATTTT; CDR3aa: CASSPPTGGPGNTIYF
abundance: once; j_gene: TRBJ1-4; v_gene: TRBV4-2; d_gene: .; CDR3nt: TGTGCCAGCAGGGTGACAGGAAGTGAAAAACTGTTTTTT; CDR3aa: CASRVTGSEKLFF
abundance: few; j_gene: TRBJ1-2; v_gene: TRBV3-1/TRBV3-2; d_gene: .; CDR3nt: TGTGCCAGCAGCCAAGGCAGGGTGGAAGGTGGCTACACCTTC; CDR3aa: CASSQGRVEGGYTF
abundance: .; j_gene: TRBJ2-1; v_gene: TRBV11-3; d_gene: TRBD2; CDR3nt: TGTGCCAGCAGCTTTAGCGGGGTACGGGAGCAGTTCTTC; CDR3aa: CASSFSGVREQFF
abundance: .; j_gene: TRBJ1-3; v_gene: TRBV6-5; d_gene: .; CDR3nt: TGTGCCAGCAGTTCGGGTCTCTCTGGAAACACCATATATTTT; CDR3aa: CASSSGLSGNTIYF
abundance: .; j_gene: TRBJ1-1; v_gene: TRBV30; d_gene: .; CDR3nt: TGTGCCTGGTCTATGGGAGGGAACACTGAAGCTTTCTTT; CDR3aa: CAWSMGGNTEAFF
abundance: .; j_gene: TRBJ1-2; v_gene: TRBV30; d_gene: .; CDR3nt: TGTGCCTGGAGGGACACTACTAACTATGGCTACACCTTC; CDR3aa: CAWRDTTNYGYTF
abundance: .; j_gene: TRBJ1-1; v_gene: TRBV5-1; d_gene: .; CDR3nt: TGCGCCAGCAGCTTAACGGGGATGAACACTGAAGCTTTCTTT; CDR3aa: CASSLTGMNTEAFF
abundance: .; j_gene: TRBJ2-7; v_gene: TRBV30; d_gene: .; CDR3nt: TGTGCCCGTACGGGACACGAAGGCCACGAGCAGTACTTC; CDR3aa: CARTGHEGHEQYF
abundance: .; j_gene: TRBJ1-2; v_gene: TRBV4-1; d_gene: TRBD1; CDR3nt: TGCGCCAGCAGCCAAGGCCTCCGGGACAGGGGGGACTATGGCTACACCTTC; CDR3aa: CASSQGLRDRGDYGYTF
abundance: .; j_gene: TRBJ2-7; v_gene: TRBV10-3; d_gene: TRBD2; CDR3nt: TGTGCCATCAGTGGGGCTAGCGGGATTGCTCACGAGCAGTACTTC; CDR3aa: CAISGASGIAHEQYF
abundance: once; j_gene: TRBJ2-2; v_gene: TRBV7-8; d_gene: TRBD1; CDR3nt: TGTGCCAGCAGCGCAGAGGGGGCTATTGGCGGGGAGCTGTTTTTT; CDR3aa: CASSAEGAIGGELFF
abundance: .; j_gene: TRBJ2-7; v_gene: TRBV5-1; d_gene: .; CDR3nt: TGCGCCAGCAGCTTGGGGCGGCTTCGAGAGGTTGCCTACGAGCAGTACTTC; CDR3aa: CASSLGRLREVAYEQYF
abundance: .; j_gene: TRBJ1-1; v_gene: TRBV6-5; d_gene: .; CDR3nt: TGTGCCAGCACGCGGGGGACTGAAGCTTTCTTT; CDR3aa: CASTRGTEAFF
abundance: .; j_gene: TRBJ2-4; v_gene: TRBV19; d_gene: .; CDR3nt: TGTGCCGGCGGACAGTTAGATTACGAAGGGAACATTCAGTACTTC; CDR3aa: CAGGQLDYEGNIQYF